Shown below are 18 T cell receptor beta chains from a single sample sequenced in a study of blood T cell repertoires in COVID-19. Clones were read by immunoSEQ multiplex PCR, and TCRdb kept only the in-frame ones, dropping some. The sample shows 310,000 or so clones, approximately 91% of them seen only once. The sample taken for sequencing was peripheral blood. Receptor source: a woman aged 30 to 39 with COVID-19, enrolled during active disease.

The V gene is TRBV28, the J gene TRBJ2-3, with 9 bases identical to TRBD2. Germline values: CDR1 MDHEN, CDR2 SYDVKM. The CDR3 is made up of 14 amino acids. V trimming: 7 bases; J trimming: 0 bases; junction bases outside the gene matches: 2. The CDR3 DNA is TGTGCCAGCATTGGGACTAGCAGCACAGATACGCAGTATTTT. It encodes CASIGTSSTDTQYF.

The rearrangement joins TRBV30 to TRBJ1-1, with 7 bases lining up with TRBD1. The germline V gene has CDR1 GTSNPN and CDR2 SVGIG (reference sequence). The J segment lost 4 bases and the V segment lost 1 base, leaving 3 bases of the junction unmatched. CDR3 size: 13 residues. CDR3 sequence (DNA): TGTGCCTGGAGTGCTTGGGACAGCACTGAAGCTTTCTTT. It specifies CAWSAWDSTEAFF.

The chain is built from TRBV7-3 and TRBJ1-1; possible D gene TRBD1, 6 bases. The CDR3 runs 14 residues. Germline V gene sequence: CDR1 SGHTA, CDR2 FQGTGA. Trimming took 5 bases from V and 5 from J, leaving 15 bases between them. The CDR3: CASSMSGHPTEAFF. The CDR3 nucleotides are TGTGCCAGCAGCATGTCGGGACATCCTACTGAAGCTTTCTTT.

This clone occurred a few times. The J gene is TRBJ2-7, the V gene TRBV6-2 or TRBV6-3; 13 bases agree with TRBD2. Per the germline V gene, CDR1 is MNHEY and CDR2 is SVGEGT. The V segment lost 6 bases and the J segment 5 bases; nucleotides outside the gene matches: 10. This CDR3 comprises 16 residues. The CDR3 sequence: CASSQIGLAGAHEQYF. CDR3 bases: TGTGCCAGCAGCCAAATTGGACTAGCGGGAGCCCACGAGCAGTACTTC.

The chain employs TRBV27 and TRBJ1-5, with a weak D call TRBD1 (5 bases). Germline loops: CDR1 MNHEY, CDR2 SMNVEV (reference sequence). The CDR3 sequence is 15 residues long. The V end lost 6 bases, the J end lost 1 base, and 13 bases lay between the germline ends. The CDR3 DNA reads as TGTGCCAGCAGGCAGGGTAGTCGGAGCAATCAGCCCCAGCATTTT. Translated: CASRQGSRSNQPQHF.

V is TRBV5-1 and J is TRBJ2-3, with 7 bases identical to TRBD2. Germline V gene lookup returns CDR1 SGHRS and CDR2 YFSETQ. The J segment lost 2 bases and the V segment lost 1 base, leaving 7 bases of the junction unmatched. This CDR3 is built from 16 residues. CDR3 amino acids: CASSLSTSVPTDTQYF. The CDR3, as DNA: TGCGCCAGCAGCTTGTCTACTAGCGTTCCCACAGATACGCAGTATTTT.

This clone appeared once. V and J are TRBV7-9 and TRBJ1-5; maybe TRBD1 (6 bases). The germline V and J ends were trimmed by 4 bases and 6 bases, with 16 bases remaining between them. Germline values: CDR1 SEHNR, CDR2 FQNEAQ (reference sequence). The CDR3 is 15 amino acids. The CDR3 coding sequence is TGTGCCAGCAGCTGCAAACAGGGAAGGAGTCAGCCCCAGCATTTT. Translated: CASSCKQGRSQPQHF. Full variable domain (rest looked up from reference TRBV7-9 and TRBJ1-5): DTGVSQNPRHKITKRGQNVTFRCDPISEHNRLYWYRQTLGQGPEFLTYFQNEAQLEKSRLLSDRFSAERPKGSFSTLEIQRTEQGDSAMYLCASSCKQGRSQPQHFGDGTRLSIL.

The CDR3 loop is CASSFAGRPQHF. The CDR3 nucleotides read TGTGCCAGCAGTTTCGCGGGGCGGCCCCAGCATTTT. The chain carries TRBV28 and TRBJ1-5; D is perhaps TRBD1 (5 bases). The germline V gene has CDR1 MDHEN and CDR2 SYDVKM. The CDR3 runs 12 residues. Trimming stripped 3 bases from V and 9 bases from J, with 9 bases between.

CDR3 residues: CASSAPWTRYYNEQFF. Written as DNA, the CDR3 is TGTGCCAGCAGTGCCCCGTGGACTAGATACTACAATGAGCAGTTCTTC. V and J are TRBV2 and TRBJ2-1; 7 positions match TRBD2. The V gene end was trimmed by 4 bases and the J gene end by 3 bases; junction bases not matched to a gene: 9. The CDR3 consists of 16 residues. The germline gives CDR1 SNHLY, CDR2 FYNNEI.

The CDR3 loop is CASSTGQGSNSPLHF. The DNA for the CDR3 is TGTGCCAGCAGCACGGGACAGGGGAGTAATTCACCCCTCCACTTT. V usage is TRBV7-3 and J usage is TRBJ1-6, with 10 bases fitting TRBD1. Losses at the gene ends were 5 bases for V and 6 bases for J; bases not matched to a gene: 4. CDR1 is SGHTA, CDR2 FQGTGA, per germline. The CDR3 loop spans 15 amino acids. Variable domain in full (rest from reference TRBV7-3 and TRBJ1-6): GAGVSQTPSNKVTEKGKYVELRCDPISGHTALYWYRQSLGQGPEFLIYFQGTGAADDSGLPNDRFFAVRPEGSVSTLKIQRTERGDSAVYLCASSTGQGSNSPLHFGNGTRLTVT.

This clone was counted a few times. The chain is built from TRBV10-1 and TRBJ2-1; a possible D gene is TRBD1 (6 bases). This CDR3 has 12 residues. Germline-derived CDR1 and CDR2 are WNHNN and SYGVQD (reference sequence). Trimming removed 0 bases from V and 12 bases from J, with 9 bases in between. The CDR3 bases are TGCGCCAGCAGTGAGTCGCAGGGGATGCAGTTCTTC. This encodes CASSESQGMQFF.

The chain combines TRBV19 with TRBJ1-2; 8 bases are a match to TRBD1. Looked up from germline, CDR1 is LNHDA and CDR2 is SQIVND (reference sequence). After removal of 0 bases from V and 8 bases from J, the junction contained 2 bases not matched to a gene. CDR3 size: 13 residues. CDR3 in amino acids: CASSIEAGGGYTF. The CDR3 DNA reads TGTGCCAGTAGTATAGAGGCAGGGGGCGGCTACACCTTC.

The J gene is TRBJ2-7, the V gene TRBV6-5; D not certain. Trimming removed 7 bases at V and 1 base at J, with 14 bases between. Looked up from germline, CDR1 is MNHEY and CDR2 is SVGAGI. This CDR3 contains 14 residues. CDR3 sequence: CASTPGGLSYEQYF. The DNA for the CDR3 is TGTGCCAGCACCCCCGGTGGGCTTTCCTACGAGCAGTACTTC.

V usage is TRBV29-1 and J usage is TRBJ1-5; 8 nucleotides agree with TRBD1. CDR1 is SQVTM and CDR2 is ANQGSEA in the germline V gene. J was trimmed by 1 base and V by 4 bases; bases with no gene match: 0. This CDR3 contains 13 residues. The CDR3 DNA reads as TGCAGCGTTGGACAGGGGAGCAATCAGCCCCAGCATTTT. Translation: CSVGQGSNQPQHF.

The rearrangement links TRBV5-8 to TRBJ2-7; 8 bases agree with TRBD2. J gave up 3 bases and V 2 bases, and 7 bases lay outside the gene matches. The CDR3 length is 15 residues. CDR1 is SGHTS and CDR2 is YDEGEE in the germline V gene. CDR3: CASSFPLGTSYEQYF. The CDR3 DNA sequence: TGTGCCAGCAGCTTCCCCCTCGGGACTAGCTACGAGCAGTACTTC.

The chain links TRBV4-2 to TRBJ1-2, with TRBD1 matching over 7 bases. CDR1 LGHNA and CDR2 YNFKEQ come from the germline V gene. After removal of 2 bases from V and 8 bases from J, the junction contained 23 bases not matched to a gene. The CDR3 is made up of 19 amino acids. The CDR3 DNA reads as TGTGCCAGCAGCCAAAAACTAGCGGAGACAAAAACAGGGGCCCGGGGCTACACCTTC. It is translated as CASSQKLAETKTGARGYTF.

This clone occurred once. This chain links TRBV28 with TRBJ2-3; tentatively, D is TRBD1 (6 bases). Between the trimmed V and J ends, which lost 3 bases and 4 bases, there was a span of 14 bases. This CDR3 has 15 residues. Germline V gene sequence: CDR1 MDHEN, CDR2 SYDVKM. CDR3: CASSFWQGRSDTQYF. The CDR3 coding sequence is TGTGCCAGCAGTTTTTGGCAGGGGAGATCAGATACGCAGTATTTT.

V is TRBV5-1 and J is TRBJ2-7, with 7 bases identical to TRBD2. Germline CDR1 reads SGHRS; CDR2 reads YFSETQ. After removal of 7 bases from V and 4 bases from J, the junction contained 14 bases not matched to a gene. CDR3 size: 15 residues. CDR3: CASRPSGLPQYEQYF. CDR3 coding DNA: TGCGCCAGCCGGCCTAGCGGACTTCCTCAGTACGAGCAGTACTTC.